This TCR beta chain was recovered during a study of cytomegalovirus exposure and HLA in healthy donors. V lost 4 bases, J lost 3 bases, and 4 bases stayed unmatched. CDR1 is MDHEN, CDR2 SYDVKM, per germline. The length of the CDR3 is 14 residues. The PCR had 60 Vbeta and 13 Jbeta primers. Data came from immunoSEQ multiplex PCR; TCRdb stores just in-frame clones and leaves some out. The sample has some 78,000 clones, about four fifths seen once. The chain has TRBV28 and TRBJ1-1, with TRBD1 matching over 8 bases. This TCR was recovered from a man aged 50 or older in good health and CMV-seropositive. Material for sequencing was PBMCs. In DNA, the CDR3 is TGTGCCAGCAGTTCCCAACAGGGGGACACTGAAGCTTTCTTT. Protein product: CASSSQQGDTEAFF.